The clone carrying this T cell receptor beta chain was recorded only once. The data were produced by immunoSEQ multiplex PCR, yet TCRdb's version contains in-frame clones alone and is incomplete. Of some 38,000 clones in the sample, around 90% were seen once. The sample originates from a study of T cell changes during pregnancy in multiple sclerosis. The CDR3 covers 16 residues. After removal of 6 bases from V and 4 bases from J, the junction contained 10 bases not matched to a gene. The germline gives CDR1 MDHEN, CDR2 SYDVKM. The sample was CD8+ T cells from peripheral blood mononuclear cells, taken in the third trimester of pregnancy. The chain combines TRBV28 with TRBJ2-5, with 11 positions matching TRBD2. The source of this sequence is a female donor with multiple sclerosis, enrolled in a pregnancy study. The CDR3 is CASSPIAGGPIETQYF. DNA for the CDR3: TGTGCCAGCAGCCCCATAGCGGGGGGGCCAATAGAGACCCAGTACTTC.